Below, 8 T cell receptor beta chains from the same sample are listed, as sequenced in a study of T cell clones after liver transplantation. The protocol was immunoSEQ multiplex PCR, while the TCRdb copy is restricted to in-frame clones and leaves out a portion. The repertoire has approximately 10,000 clones, over 55% of them found once; the top ten carry 24%. The sequences come from CD4+ T cells from blood, collected around 2.5 years after liver transplant. All receptors come from a human patient who received a liver transplant. Some T cells here may be from the graft donor.

This clone is medium-sized within its sample. V and J are TRBV27 and TRBJ1-2, with 11 bases fitting TRBD1. After removal of 6 bases from V and 8 bases from J, the junction contained 2 bases not matched to a gene. The CDR3 is 12 amino acids. Germline-derived CDR1 and CDR2 are MNHEY and SMNVEV (reference sequence). The chain's CDR3 is CASRDRGRGYTF. The CDR3 DNA reads TGTGCCAGCAGGGACAGGGGGCGCGGCTACACCTTC.

The J gene is TRBJ2-1, the V gene TRBV6-1, with D possibly matching TRBD2 (6 bases). V lost 9 bases, J lost 4 bases, and 16 bases lay in between. The CDR3 is 14 residues long. Germline CDR1 reads MNHNS; CDR2 reads SASEGT. The CDR3 DNA follows: TGTGCCAGTCCGGGACTTTTAAAATACAATGAGCAGTTCTTC. Amino acids: CASPGLLKYNEQFF.

The chain joins TRBV6-4 to TRBJ2-7, with 7 bases aligning to TRBD1. Germline V gene sequence: CDR1 MRHNA, CDR2 SNTAGT. With V trimmed by 6 bases and J by 9 bases, 20 bases remained unmatched. This CDR3 region has 16 residues. The CDR3 is CASSNPGTATSLSQYV. In DNA, the CDR3 is TGTGCCAGCAGCAATCCAGGGACAGCCACATCTTTGTCGCAGTACGTC.

For the CDR3, the DNA is TGCGCCAGCAGCCAAGGTTTCGAGGAAGCTGGAAACACCATATATTTT. Encoded protein: CASSQGFEEAGNTIYF. V gene TRBV4-1 combines with J gene TRBJ1-3; D call uncertain. CDR3 length: 16 amino acids. Germline V gives CDR1 MGHRA, CDR2 YSYEKL. Trimming removed 1 base from V and 2 bases from J, with 12 bases in between.

The chain has TRBV2 and TRBJ2-5; 9 bases are shared with TRBD1. Germline assignment: CDR1 SNHLY and CDR2 FYNNEI. J was trimmed by 3 bases and V by 6 bases; bases with no gene match: 5. There are 14 residues in the CDR3. CDR3 bases: TGTGCCAGCAGCCGACAGGGGGTGGAAGAGACCCAGTACTTC. Translation gives CASSRQGVEETQYF.

This clone came up a few times. The chain links TRBV19 to TRBJ1-5, with D uncertain. Trimming stripped 5 bases from V and 1 base from J, with 6 bases between. Germline loops: CDR1 LNHDA, CDR2 SQIVND (reference sequence). The length of the CDR3 is 13 residues. The CDR3 DNA reads TGTGCCAGTAGTTACGCGAGCAATCAGCCCCAGCATTTT. Its protein is CASSYASNQPQHF.

V usage is TRBV6-5 and J usage is TRBJ1-5; 8 bases line up with TRBD1. V was pared by 6 bases and J by 3 bases, with 4 bases of the junction left unmatched. CDR1 MNHEY and CDR2 SVGAGI come from the germline V gene. This CDR3 has 14 amino acids. CDR3 DNA sequence: TGTGCCAGCAGACCGACAGGGGCCAATCAGCCCCAGCATTTT. Encoded protein: CASRPTGANQPQHF.

In its sample, this clone was seen a few times. The CDR3: CASSPYPDSPYNEQFF. The CDR3 DNA reads as TGTGCCAGCTCACCATATCCGGACAGCCCCTACAATGAGCAGTTCTTC. The chain joins TRBV18 to TRBJ2-1; D possibly corresponds to TRBD1 (6 bases). The germline V gene has CDR1 KGHSH and CDR2 LQKENI. V was trimmed by 2 bases and J by 2 bases, leaving 13 bases between them. The CDR3 loop spans 16 amino acids.